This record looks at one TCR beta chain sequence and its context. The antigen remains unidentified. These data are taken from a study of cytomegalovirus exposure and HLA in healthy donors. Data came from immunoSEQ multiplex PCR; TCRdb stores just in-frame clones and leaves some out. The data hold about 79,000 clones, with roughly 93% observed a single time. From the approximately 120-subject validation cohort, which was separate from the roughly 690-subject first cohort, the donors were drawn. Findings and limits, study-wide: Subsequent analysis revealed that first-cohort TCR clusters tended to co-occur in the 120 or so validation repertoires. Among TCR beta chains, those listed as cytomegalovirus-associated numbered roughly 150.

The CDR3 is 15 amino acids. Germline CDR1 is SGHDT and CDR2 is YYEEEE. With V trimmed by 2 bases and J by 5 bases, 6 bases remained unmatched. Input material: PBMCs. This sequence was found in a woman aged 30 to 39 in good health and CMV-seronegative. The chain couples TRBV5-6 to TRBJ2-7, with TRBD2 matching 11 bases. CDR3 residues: CASSFLAGGTHEQYF. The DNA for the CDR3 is TGTGCCAGCAGCTTCCTAGCGGGGGGCACCCACGAGCAGTACTTC.